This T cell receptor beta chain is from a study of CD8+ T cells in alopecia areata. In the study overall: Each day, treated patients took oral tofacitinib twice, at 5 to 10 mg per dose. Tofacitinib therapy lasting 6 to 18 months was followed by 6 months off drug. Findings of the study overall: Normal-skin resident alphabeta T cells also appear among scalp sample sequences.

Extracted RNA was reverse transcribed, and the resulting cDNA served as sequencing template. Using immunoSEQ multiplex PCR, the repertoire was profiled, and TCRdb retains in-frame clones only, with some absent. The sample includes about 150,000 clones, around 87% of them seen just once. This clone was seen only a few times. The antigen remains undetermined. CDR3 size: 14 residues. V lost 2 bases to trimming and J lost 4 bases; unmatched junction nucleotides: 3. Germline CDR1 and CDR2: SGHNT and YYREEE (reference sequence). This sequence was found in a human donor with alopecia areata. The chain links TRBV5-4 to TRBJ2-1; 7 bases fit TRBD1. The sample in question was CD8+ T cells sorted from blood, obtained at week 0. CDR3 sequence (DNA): TGTGCCAGCAGCTTCGGGACAGTATACAATGAGCAGTTCTTC. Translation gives CASSFGTVYNEQFF.